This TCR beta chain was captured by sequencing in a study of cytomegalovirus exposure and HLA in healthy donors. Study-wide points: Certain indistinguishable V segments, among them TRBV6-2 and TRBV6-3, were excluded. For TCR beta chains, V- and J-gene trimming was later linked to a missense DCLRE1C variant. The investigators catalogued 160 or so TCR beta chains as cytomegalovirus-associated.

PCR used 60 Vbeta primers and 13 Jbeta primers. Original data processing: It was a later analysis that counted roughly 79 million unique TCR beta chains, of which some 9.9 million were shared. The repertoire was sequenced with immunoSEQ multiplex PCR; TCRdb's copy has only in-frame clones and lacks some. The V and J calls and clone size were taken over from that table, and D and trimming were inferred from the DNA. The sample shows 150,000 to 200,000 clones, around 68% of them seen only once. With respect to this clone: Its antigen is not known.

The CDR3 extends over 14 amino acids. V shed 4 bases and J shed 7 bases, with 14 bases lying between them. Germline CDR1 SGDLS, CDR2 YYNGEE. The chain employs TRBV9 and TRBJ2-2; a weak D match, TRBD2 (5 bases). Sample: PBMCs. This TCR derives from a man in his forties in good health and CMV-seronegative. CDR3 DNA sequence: TGTGCCAGCAGCCTTTCGCGGGCTTACGGGGAGCTGTTTTTT. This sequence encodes CASSLSRAYGELFF.